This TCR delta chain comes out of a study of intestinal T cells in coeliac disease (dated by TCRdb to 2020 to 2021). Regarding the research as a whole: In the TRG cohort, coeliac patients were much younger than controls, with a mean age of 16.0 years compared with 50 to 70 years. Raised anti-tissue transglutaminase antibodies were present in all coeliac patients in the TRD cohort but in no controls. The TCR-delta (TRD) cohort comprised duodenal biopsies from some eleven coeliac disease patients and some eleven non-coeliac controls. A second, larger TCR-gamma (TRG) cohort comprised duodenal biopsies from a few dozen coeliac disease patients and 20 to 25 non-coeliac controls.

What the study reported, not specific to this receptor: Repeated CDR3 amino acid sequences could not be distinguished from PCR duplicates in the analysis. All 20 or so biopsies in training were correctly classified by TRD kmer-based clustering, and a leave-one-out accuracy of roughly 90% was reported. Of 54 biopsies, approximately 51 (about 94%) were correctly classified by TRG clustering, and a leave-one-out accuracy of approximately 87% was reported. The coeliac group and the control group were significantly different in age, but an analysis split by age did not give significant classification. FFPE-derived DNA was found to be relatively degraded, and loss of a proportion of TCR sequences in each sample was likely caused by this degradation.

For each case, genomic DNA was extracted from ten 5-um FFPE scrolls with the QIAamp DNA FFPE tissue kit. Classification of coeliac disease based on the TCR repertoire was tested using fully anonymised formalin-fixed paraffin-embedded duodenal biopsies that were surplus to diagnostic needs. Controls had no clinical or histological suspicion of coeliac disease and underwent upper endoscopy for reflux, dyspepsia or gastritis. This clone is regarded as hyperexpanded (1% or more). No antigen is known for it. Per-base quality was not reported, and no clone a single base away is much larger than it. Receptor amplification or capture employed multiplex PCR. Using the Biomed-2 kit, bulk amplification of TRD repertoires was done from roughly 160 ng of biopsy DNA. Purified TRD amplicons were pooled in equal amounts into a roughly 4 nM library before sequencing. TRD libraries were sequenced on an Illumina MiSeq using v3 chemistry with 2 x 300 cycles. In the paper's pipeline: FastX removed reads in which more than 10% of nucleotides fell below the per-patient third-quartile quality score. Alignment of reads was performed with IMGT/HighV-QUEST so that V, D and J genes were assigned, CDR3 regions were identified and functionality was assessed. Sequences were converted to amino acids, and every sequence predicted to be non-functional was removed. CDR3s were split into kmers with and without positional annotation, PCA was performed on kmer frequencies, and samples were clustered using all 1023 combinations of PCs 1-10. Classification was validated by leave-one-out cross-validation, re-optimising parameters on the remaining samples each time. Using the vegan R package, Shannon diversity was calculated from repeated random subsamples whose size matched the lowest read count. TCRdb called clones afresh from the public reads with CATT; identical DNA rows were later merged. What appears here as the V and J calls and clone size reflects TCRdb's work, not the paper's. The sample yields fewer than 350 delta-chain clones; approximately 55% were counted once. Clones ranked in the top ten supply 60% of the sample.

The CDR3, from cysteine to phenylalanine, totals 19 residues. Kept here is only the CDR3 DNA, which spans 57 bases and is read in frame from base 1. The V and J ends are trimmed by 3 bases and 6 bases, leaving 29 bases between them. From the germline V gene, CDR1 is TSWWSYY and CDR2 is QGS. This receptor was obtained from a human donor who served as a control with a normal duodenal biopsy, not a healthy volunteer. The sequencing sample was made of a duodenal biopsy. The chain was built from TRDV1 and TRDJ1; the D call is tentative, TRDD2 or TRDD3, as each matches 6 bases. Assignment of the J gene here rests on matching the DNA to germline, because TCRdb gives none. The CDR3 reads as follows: CALGDPASFSVLGHHKLIF. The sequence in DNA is TGTGCTCTTGGGGATCCCGCTTCCTTCTCCGTACTGGGTCACCATAAACTCATCTTT.